The table lists the clone carrying this TCR beta chain with a few counts. The authors ran a second PCR of about 6 to 11 cycles using a sample-barcoded 5' primer and a J-beta primer mix. One entry per CDR3 protein, called by TCRdb with MiXCR from the 5' RACE reads. Here the sample spans about 290,000 distinct CDR3 sequences, 25% to 30% being singletons. The data were obtained in a study of blood T cells in healthy people across ages. Sequencing was performed on blood. The receptor's source is a woman aged 70-85 years in good health.

The CDR3 DNA reads TGCAGCGTACCCAAAGGGGCCAGTTCCTACAATGAGCAGTTCTTC. Its translation: CSVPKGASSYNEQFF. The chain recombines TRBV29-1 with TRBJ2-1; D might be TRBD1 (5 bases). The CDR3 length is 15 residues. With 6 bases removed from V and 1 base from J, the gap between germline ends came to 16 bases. Germline lookup yields CDR1 SQVTM and CDR2 ANQGSEA.